One and the same sample provided the 27 T cell receptor beta chains below, sequenced in a study of PD-L1 blockade in urothelial cancer. Using immunoSEQ multiplex PCR, the repertoire was profiled, and TCRdb retains in-frame clones only, with some absent. The sample has 44,000 or so clones, 88% seen once. The sample here was PBMCs, taken around atezolizumab (anti-PD-L1) treatment. The receptors here all came from an elderly man with urothelial cancer.

The chain uses TRBV15 and TRBJ1-1; no clear D gene. The CDR3 is 11 residues long. The germline V and J ends were trimmed by 3 bases and 4 bases, with 3 bases remaining between them. CDR1 and CDR2 (germline): LNHNV, YYDKDF (reference sequence). CDR3 sequence: CATSSSTEAFF. CDR3 DNA: TGTGCCACCAGCAGCAGCACTGAAGCTTTCTTT.

This chain joins TRBV6-6 and TRBJ1-2, with no clear D. Per the germline V gene, CDR1 is MNHNY and CDR2 is SVGAGI (reference sequence). Trimming removed 6 bases from V and 5 bases from J, with 10 bases in between. This CDR3 region has 12 residues. CDR3 sequence (DNA): TGTGCCAGCAGCGGGAAGGGATATGGCTACACCTTC. Translation: CASSGKGYGYTF.

This clone has just one count. The chain has TRBV5-1 and TRBJ2-7; 10 positions agree with TRBD2. The CDR3 has 17 residues. Germline-derived CDR1 and CDR2 are SGHRS and YFSETQ. The J segment lost 4 bases and the V segment lost 0 bases, leaving 10 bases of the junction unmatched. The CDR3 nucleotides read TGCGCCAGCAGCTTGGCGTTTCCTAGCGGGAGTGGGTACGAGCAGTACTTC. Residues: CASSLAFPSGSGYEQYF.

The chain is built from TRBV4-1 and TRBJ1-4; possible D gene TRBD1, 6 bases. CDR1 is MGHRA, CDR2 YSYEKL, per germline. Trimming shortened V by 2 bases and J by 4 bases, and 23 bases separated the two germline ends. The CDR3 contains 19 residues. CDR3 region: CASSQIFPLRTEVNEKLFF. The CDR3 nucleotides are TGCGCCAGCAGCCAAATTTTCCCTCTTAGGACAGAAGTTAATGAAAAACTGTTTTTT.

The chain links TRBV27 to TRBJ2-1, with D possibly being TRBD1 (6 bases). Trimming left V 6 bases short and J 4 bases short, with 16 bases between. Germline CDR1 and CDR2: MNHEY and SMNVEV (reference sequence). The CDR3 length is 15 residues. Written as DNA, the CDR3 is TGTGCCAGCAGCGTAACAGGGCCTGGGTACAATGAGCAGTTCTTC. Translating it yields CASSVTGPGYNEQFF.

The gene calls are TRBV5-1 and TRBJ2-3, with TRBD2 identical over 9 bases. The CDR3 spans 15 residues. The trim removed 2 bases at V and 0 bases at J, leaving 1 base unmatched. Germline CDR1 and CDR2: SGHRS and YFSETQ. This CDR3 is CASSFTSGSTDTQYF. The CDR3 nucleotides are TGCGCCAGCAGCTTTACTAGCGGGAGCACAGATACGCAGTATTTT. Complete variable domain (other parts from reference TRBV5-1 and TRBJ2-3): KAGVTQTPRYLIKTRGQQVTLSCSPISGHRSVSWYQQTPGQGLQFLFEYFSETQRNKGNFPGRFSGRQFSNSRSEMNVSTLELGDSALYLCASSFTSGSTDTQYFGPGTRLTVL.

The chain employs TRBV7-2 and TRBJ1-5, with TRBD1 as a possible D gene (6 bases). V lost 1 base and J lost 0, with 10 bases in between. Germline CDR1 is SGHTA and CDR2 is FQGNSA. This CDR3 spans 16 amino acids. CDR3 residues: CASSLGGQLSNQPQHF. The CDR3 coding sequence is TGTGCCAGCAGCTTAGGGGGGCAGCTTAGCAATCAGCCCCAGCATTTT.

The gene calls are TRBV5-1 and TRBJ1-1; 7 bases line up with TRBD1. This CDR3 is built from 16 residues. With 3 bases clipped from V and 0 bases from J, the junction kept 8 bases outside the gene matches. Germline V lookup: CDR1 SGHRS, CDR2 YFSETQ. The CDR3 DNA reads TGCGCCAGCAGCTCAGACCCCGGGACAGTGAACACTGAAGCTTTCTTT. Translated: CASSSDPGTVNTEAFF.

The rearrangement links TRBV2 to TRBJ2-3, with TRBD1 matching over 7 bases. The germline CDR1 and CDR2 sequences are SNHLY and FYNNEI. The ends lost 7 bases at V and 4 bases at J; junction bases unmatched: 8. There are 14 residues in the CDR3. CDR3 DNA sequence: TGTGCCAGCATAAGACAGGGTTGGTCAGATACGCAGTATTTT. Amino acids: CASIRQGWSDTQYF.

The V call is TRBV4-2, the J call TRBJ2-1, with unresolved D. The CDR3 runs 14 residues. Per the germline V gene, CDR1 is LGHNA and CDR2 is YNFKEQ. V shed 4 bases and J shed 6 bases, with 13 bases lying between them. CDR3 amino acids: CASSLLQESNEQFF. CDR3 coding DNA: TGTGCCAGCAGCCTACTCCAGGAATCCAATGAGCAGTTCTTC.

This clone was observed a few times. The chain uses TRBV30 and TRBJ1-5; weak D call: TRBD1 (6 bases). V was shortened by 2 bases and J by 2 bases, with 7 bases between the two germline ends. Germline V gene lookup returns CDR1 GTSNPN and CDR2 SVGIG (reference sequence). The CDR3 runs to 13 residues. CDR3 loop: CAWSRQGNQPQHF. The DNA for the CDR3 is TGTGCCTGGAGTCGACAGGGCAATCAGCCCCAGCATTTT.

CDR3 amino acids: CSGDSSTDTQYF. DNA of the CDR3: TGCAGCGGGGACTCAAGCACAGATACGCAGTATTTT. This chain connects TRBV29-1 to TRBJ2-3, with D perhaps matching TRBD2 (6 bases). This CDR3 has 12 residues. The germline gives CDR1 SQVTM, CDR2 ANQGSEA. Trimming took off 7 bases at V and 0 bases at J, with 8 bases between the two ends.

The rearrangement links TRBV7-9 to TRBJ2-2; D ambiguous. Germline V gene sequence: CDR1 SEHNR, CDR2 FQNEAQ (reference sequence). V was cut by 1 base and J by 0 bases, with 9 bases left in between. This CDR3 region has 16 residues. CDR3 sequence (DNA): TGTGCCAGCAGCTTAGGACTTGCCGCGAACACCGGGGAGCTGTTTTTT. Its protein product is CASSLGLAANTGELFF.

The gene calls are TRBV2 and TRBJ1-1, with D uncertain. Trimming left V 7 bases short and J 0 bases short, with 9 bases between. The CDR3 runs 13 residues. Germline assignment: CDR1 SNHLY and CDR2 FYNNEI. CDR3 sequence (DNA): TGTGCCAGCATGAGGGTGATGAACACTGAAGCTTTCTTT. Encoded protein: CASMRVMNTEAFF.

This chain's CDR3 is CASSLGPGRGEQFF. In nucleotides, the CDR3 is TGTGCCAGCAGCTTAGGCCCGGGCAGGGGTGAGCAGTTCTTC. The chain recombines TRBV7-2 with TRBJ2-1, with D maybe TRBD1 (6 bases). Germline-derived CDR1 and CDR2 are SGHTA and FQGNSA. Trimming cost V 1 base and J 9 bases, with 13 bases left between them. The CDR3 is made up of 14 amino acids.

The chain is built from TRBV27 and TRBJ2-3; maybe TRBD2 (5 bases). V was clipped by 3 bases and J by 7 bases, with 14 bases between them. CDR1 is MNHEY and CDR2 is SMNVEV in the germline V gene (reference sequence). The CDR3 runs to 14 residues. The CDR3 DNA is TGTGCCAGCAGTTTCCGATGGGAGTCGTATACGCAGTATTTT. Its protein product is CASSFRWESYTQYF.

The rearrangement joins TRBV5-1 to TRBJ1-5, with TRBD1 matching over 7 bases. CDR3 length: 14 amino acids. The V gene's germline CDR1 is SGHRS and CDR2 YFSETQ. V gave up 5 bases and J gave up 7 bases; unmatched junction bases: 9. CDR3 nucleotide sequence: TGCGCCAGCAGTCCAGGGGGGTCGAGGCAGCCCCAGCATTTT. Its translation: CASSPGGSRQPQHF.

In this sample, this clone turned up a few times. The V and J genes are TRBV5-4 and TRBJ2-1; 10 bases fit TRBD2. CDR3 length equals 16 residues. Germline V CDR1 and CDR2: SGHNT, YYREEE (reference sequence). The ends lost 3 bases at V and 2 bases at J; junction bases unmatched: 5. This CDR3 reads CASSWTSGKPYNEQFF. The DNA of the CDR3 is TGTGCCAGCAGCTGGACTAGCGGAAAGCCCTACAATGAGCAGTTCTTC.

This clone came up once. The genes are TRBV7-8 and TRBJ1-5; TRBD1 matches at 9 bases. There are 15 residues in the CDR3. Germline CDR1 SGHVS, CDR2 FQNEAQ. J lost 5 bases, V lost 5 bases, and 7 bases had no gene match. Written as DNA, the CDR3 is TGTGCCAGCAGCCCCCGACAGGGGGTTTATCAGCCCCAGCATTTT. Translating it yields CASSPRQGVYQPQHF.

This clone has just one count. The gene calls are TRBV7-2 and TRBJ1-2; 7 bases agree with TRBD1. Germline CDR1 SGHTA, CDR2 FQGNSA. The CDR3 totals 13 residues. The V segment lost 1 base and the J segment 10 bases; nucleotides outside the gene matches: 6. CDR3 in DNA: TGTGCCAGCAGCTTAGACAGGGGTGGGGACTACACCTTC. This gives the protein CASSLDRGGDYTF.

J is TRBJ1-5 and V is TRBV18; 7 bases map to TRBD1. The CDR3 sequence is 14 residues long. Germline V gene lookup returns CDR1 KGHSH and CDR2 LQKENI. Trimming removed 3 bases from V and 7 bases from J; junction bases left unmatched: 6. The DNA for the CDR3 is TGTGCCAGCTCACCGGCGGGACAGTACCAGCCCCAGCATTTT. Its protein product is CASSPAGQYQPQHF. The whole variable domain, remainder taken from reference TRBV18 and TRBJ1-5, is NAGVMQNPRHLVRRRGQEARLRCSPMKGHSHVYWYRQLPEEGLKFMVYLQKENIIDESGMPKERFSAEFPKEGPSILRIQQVVRGDSAAYFCASSPAGQYQPQHFGDGTRLSIL.

The chain carries TRBV9 and TRBJ2-7, with 7 bases aligning to TRBD1. J lost 3 bases, V lost 4 bases, and 13 bases had no gene match. This CDR3 is built from 16 residues. Germline V CDR1 and CDR2: SGDLS, YYNGEE. The DNA for the CDR3 is TGTGCCAGCAGCCCCCAAGCCGGGGCAGGGGGCTACGAGCAGTACTTC. This sequence encodes CASSPQAGAGGYEQYF.

There are a few counts of this clone. The V call is TRBV7-2, the J call TRBJ2-5, with TRBD2 identical over 10 bases. J was trimmed by 5 bases and V by 1 base; bases with no gene match: 10. CDR3 length: 17 residues. Germline V gene data show CDR1 as SGHTA and CDR2 as FQGNSA. The CDR3 region is CASSLVASGSFRETQYF. DNA of the CDR3: TGTGCCAGCAGCTTAGTGGCTAGCGGGAGCTTTAGGGAGACCCAGTACTTC.

The chain is built from TRBV2 and TRBJ2-1, with 10 positions matching TRBD2. V dropped 8 bases and J dropped 4; count of bases not matched to a gene: 8. Germline V gives CDR1 SNHLY, CDR2 FYNNEI. CDR3 size: 15 residues. The CDR3 loop is CASQDGLAEYNEQFF. The CDR3 region has the DNA TGTGCCAGCCAGGACGGACTAGCGGAGTACAATGAGCAGTTCTTC.

In DNA form, the CDR3 reads TGTGCCAGCAGCCTTACAGGGGGCGCCTCCTACGAGCAGTACTTC. Translation: CASSLTGGASYEQYF. The genes are TRBV5-4 and TRBJ2-7, with 9 bases lining up with TRBD1. This CDR3 spans 15 amino acids. The germline gives CDR1 SGHNT, CDR2 YYREEE (reference sequence). V lost 4 bases to trimming and J lost 0 bases; unmatched junction nucleotides: 5. Full variable domain (missing parts from reference TRBV5-4 and TRBJ2-7): ETGVTQSPTHLIKTRGQQVTLRCSSQSGHNTVSWYQQALGQGPQFIFQYYREEENGRGNFPPRFSGLQFPNYSSELNVNALELDDSALYLCASSLTGGASYEQYFGPGTRLTVT.

The chain recombines TRBV7-9 with TRBJ2-2; 8 bases match TRBD2. V lost 1 base to trimming and J lost 6 bases; unmatched junction nucleotides: 7. CDR1 is SEHNR and CDR2 is FQNEAQ in the germline V gene (reference sequence). The CDR3 runs 16 residues. In nucleotides, the CDR3 is TGTGCCAGCAGCTTAGGCCCAGCGGGAGCCCCCGGGGAGCTGTTTTTT. Amino acids: CASSLGPAGAPGELFF.

V gene TRBV6-1 combines with J gene TRBJ2-7; 11 nucleotides line up with TRBD2. Germline CDR1 MNHNS, CDR2 SASEGT. With 9 bases clipped from V and 4 bases from J, the junction kept 5 bases outside the gene matches. The CDR3 extends over 13 amino acids. The CDR3 DNA reads as TGTGCCAGTGTAGCGGGAGGGGGATACGAGCAGTACTTC. Amino acid sequence: CASVAGGGYEQYF.